This TCR beta chain was sequenced for a study of response to subunit inactivated influenza vaccine. A single record per CDR3 protein comes from TCRdb applying MiXCR to the RT-PCR reads. The table has about 570,000 distinct CDR3 sequences, approximately 10% seen once; the top ten hold approximately 10%. V was clipped by 4 bases and J by 5 bases; unmatched bases: 15. This CDR3 comprises 16 residues. Germline V gene data show CDR1 as SQVTM and CDR2 as ANQGSEA. These data are also associated with another study on T cells expressing NK-cell markers. That work states: Production of TCR beta cDNA relied on 5'RACE template switching with UMIs. Dominant NKG2C+ clonotype frequencies of 1.0-7.0% of CD8+ T cells were measured in 5 or 6 donors.

The sample consisted of PBMCs from blood, taken on the day of vaccination. The clonotype was recovered from a man aged 45 to 65 who received an inactivated influenza vaccine. The genes are TRBV29-1 and TRBJ2-5, with 8 bases identical to TRBD2. The CDR3 nucleotides are TGCAGCGTTGGCCTTCCGGGACTAGGAGTTGTGGAGACCCAGTACTTC. Translation gives CSVGLPGLGVVETQYF.